The source of this T cell receptor beta chain is a study of shared clonotypes between healthy human individuals. V lost 10 bases and J 5 bases, leaving 26 bases between the germline ends. The CDR3 spans 16 residues. Germline CDR1 is MDHEN and CDR2 is SYDVKM. Clones were sequenced by immunoSEQ multiplex PCR, and TCRdb holds only the in-frame ones, with some missing. The table shows 1.4 million to 1.5 million clones, with 96% occurring only once. This clonotype was obtained from a man aged 25 to 40 in good health. The rearrangement links TRBV28 to TRBJ1-1, with D possibly matching TRBD1 (6 bases). Sequencing used naive CD4+ T cells sorted from blood. Subset specified: CD45RA+ positively selected. The CDR3 nucleotides are TGTGCCACCCTAGGGGGGATGGGTCTTTCTGTGACTGAAGCTTTCTTT. It specifies CATLGGMGLSVTEAFF.